The 8 T cell receptor beta chains presented below share a single source sample, sequenced in a study of shared clonotypes between healthy human individuals. Only in-frame clones appear in the TCRdb table, and some are missing; sequencing was by immunoSEQ multiplex PCR. The sample consists of some 2 million clones, 90% to 95% of them appearing once. Material: naive CD4+ T cells sorted from blood. Subset described: CD45RA+ positively selected. The receptors come from a man between 18 and 29 years old in good health.

This sequence joins TRBV9 and TRBJ1-1; 8 bases are shared with TRBD1. The V gene end was trimmed by 3 bases and the J gene end by 5 bases; junction bases not matched to a gene: 6. The CDR3 sequence is 14 residues long. CDR1 SGDLS and CDR2 YYNGEE come from the germline V gene. CDR3 bases: TGTGCCAGCAGCGCGCAGGGGGCGCAAACTGAAGCTTTCTTT. Its protein product is CASSAQGAQTEAFF.

Of note for this clone: A read error may be the cause here, since a much bigger clone is one base away. The chain is built from TRBV2 and TRBJ1-2; no clear D. Germline V gives CDR1 SNHLY, CDR2 FYNNEI. Between the trimmed V and J ends, which lost 6 bases and 12 bases, there was a span of 17 bases. The CDR3 totals 12 residues. The chain's CDR3 is CASSLPGKGHTF. The CDR3 coding sequence is TGTGCCAGCAGCCTCCCGGGGAAGGGCCACACCTTC.

The J gene is TRBJ1-4, the V gene TRBV7-9; maybe TRBD1 (6 bases). This CDR3 region has 14 residues. Germline V lookup: CDR1 SEHNR, CDR2 FQNEAQ (reference sequence). V dropped 2 bases and J dropped 10 bases, with 14 bases sitting between them. DNA of the CDR3: TGTGCCAGCAGCTTACGGGGGCCGGACGGAAAACTGTTTTTT. It specifies CASSLRGPDGKLFF.

With regard to this clone: Other DNA variants within this sample encode the same CDR3. The chain employs TRBV7-8 and TRBJ1-5; 8 bases map to TRBD1. There are 13 residues in the CDR3. Germline CDR1 SGHVS, CDR2 FQNEAQ. The J segment lost 5 bases and the V segment lost 3 bases, leaving 0 bases of the junction unmatched. The DNA of the CDR3 is TGTGCCAGCAGCTTGGACAGGGATCAGCCCCAGCATTTT. This encodes CASSLDRDQPQHF. Full variable domain (missing parts from reference TRBV7-8 and TRBJ1-5): GAGVSQSPRYKVAKRGQDVALRCDPISGHVSLFWYQQALGQGPEFLTYFQNEAQLDKSGLPSDRFFAERPEGSVSTLKIQRTQQEDSAVYLCASSLDRDQPQHFGDGTRLSIL.

The chain combines TRBV5-4 with TRBJ2-7; tentatively, D is TRBD2 (5 bases). The CDR3 spans 15 residues. CDR1 is SGHNT and CDR2 is YYREEE in the germline V gene (reference sequence). Trimming removed 4 bases from V and 1 base from J, with 15 bases in between. CDR3 region: CASSPTARGSYEQYF. In nucleotides, the CDR3 is TGTGCCAGCAGCCCCACCGCGAGAGGGTCCTACGAGCAGTACTTC.

The V and J genes are TRBV18 and TRBJ1-2, with D possibly matching TRBD1 (6 bases). V lost 3 bases and J 7 bases, leaving 15 bases between the germline ends. Germline values: CDR1 KGHSH, CDR2 LQKENI. This CDR3 has 14 amino acids. The CDR3 sequence is CASSPAGHIGGYTF. The DNA of the CDR3 is TGTGCCAGCTCACCGGCGGGACACATTGGTGGCTACACCTTC.

Written as DNA, the CDR3 is TGTGCCAGCAGCCTTTCGGGACACAAAAAAAGGTATCGGAACGAGCAGTACTTC. Translation gives CASSLSGHKKRYRNEQYF. V is TRBV5-7 and J is TRBJ2-7, with a possible D match to TRBD1 (6 bases). TRBV5-7 is an ORF, with its function uncertain. V was trimmed by 4 bases and J by 5 bases, leaving 28 bases between them. This CDR3 comprises 18 residues.

This clone was seen just once. The chain uses TRBV5-4 and TRBJ1-4; D unresolved. V was shortened by 1 base and J by 0 bases, with 10 bases between the two germline ends. The germline CDR1 and CDR2 sequences are SGHNT and YYREEE (reference sequence). CDR3 length: 16 amino acids. The CDR3 nucleotides are TGTGCCAGCAGCTTGCTAGGAGGAACAACTAATGAAAAACTGTTTTTT. Encoded protein: CASSLLGGTTNEKLFF.